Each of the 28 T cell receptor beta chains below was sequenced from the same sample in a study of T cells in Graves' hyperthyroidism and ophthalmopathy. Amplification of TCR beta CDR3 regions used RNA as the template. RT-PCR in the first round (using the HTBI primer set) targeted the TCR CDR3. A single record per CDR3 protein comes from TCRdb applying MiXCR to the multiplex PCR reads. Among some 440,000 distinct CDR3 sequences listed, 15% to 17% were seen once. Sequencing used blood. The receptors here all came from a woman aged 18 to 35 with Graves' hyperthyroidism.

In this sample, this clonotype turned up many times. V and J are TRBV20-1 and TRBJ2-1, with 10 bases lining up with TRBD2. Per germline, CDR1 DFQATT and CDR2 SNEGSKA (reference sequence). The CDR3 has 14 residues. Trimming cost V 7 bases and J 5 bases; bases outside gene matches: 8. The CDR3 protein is CSVEVAGGNNEQFF. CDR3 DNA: TGCAGTGTCGAAGTAGCGGGAGGCAACAATGAGCAGTTCTTC.

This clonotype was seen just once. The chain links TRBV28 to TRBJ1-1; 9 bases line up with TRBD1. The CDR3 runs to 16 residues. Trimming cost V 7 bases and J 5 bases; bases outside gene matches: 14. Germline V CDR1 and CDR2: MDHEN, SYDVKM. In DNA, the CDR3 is TGTGCCAGCACCGGGACAGGGAAAAAATTCGATACTGAAGCTTTCTTT. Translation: CASTGTGKKFDTEAFF. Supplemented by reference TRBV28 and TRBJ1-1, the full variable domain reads DVKVTQSSRYLVKRTGEKVFLECVQDMDHENMFWYRQDPGLGLRLIYFSYDVKMKEKGDIPEGYSVSREKKERFSLILESASTNQTSMYLCASTGTGKKFDTEAFFGQGTRLTVV.

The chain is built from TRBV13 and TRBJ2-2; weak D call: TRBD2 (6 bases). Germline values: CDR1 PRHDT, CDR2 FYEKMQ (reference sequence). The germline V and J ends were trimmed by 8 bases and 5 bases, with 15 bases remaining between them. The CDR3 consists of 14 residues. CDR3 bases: TGTGCCAGCGGCATGACAGCGGGTACCGGGGAGCTGTTTTTT. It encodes CASGMTAGTGELFF.

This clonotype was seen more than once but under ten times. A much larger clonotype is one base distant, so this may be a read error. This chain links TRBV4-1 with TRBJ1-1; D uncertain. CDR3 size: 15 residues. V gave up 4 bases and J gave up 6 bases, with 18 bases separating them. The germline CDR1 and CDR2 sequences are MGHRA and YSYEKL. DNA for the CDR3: TGCGCCAGCAGCCGAGATGTAGCCGTAATGTCTGAAGCTTTCTTT. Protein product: CASSRDVAVMSEAFF.

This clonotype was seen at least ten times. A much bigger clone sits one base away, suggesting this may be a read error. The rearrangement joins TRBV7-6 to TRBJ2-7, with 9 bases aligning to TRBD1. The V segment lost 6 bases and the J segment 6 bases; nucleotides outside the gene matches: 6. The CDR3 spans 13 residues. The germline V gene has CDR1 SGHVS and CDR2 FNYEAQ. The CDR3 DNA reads TGTGCCAGCAGTTTGACAGGGGGTAGCGAGCAGTACTTC. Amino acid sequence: CASSLTGGSEQYF.

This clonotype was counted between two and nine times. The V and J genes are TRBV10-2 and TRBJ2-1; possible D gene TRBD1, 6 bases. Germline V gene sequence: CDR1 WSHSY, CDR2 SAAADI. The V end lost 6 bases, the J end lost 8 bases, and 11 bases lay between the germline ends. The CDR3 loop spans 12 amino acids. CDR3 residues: CASRQGPHEQFF. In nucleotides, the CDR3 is TGCGCCAGCAGGCAGGGGCCCCATGAGCAGTTCTTC.

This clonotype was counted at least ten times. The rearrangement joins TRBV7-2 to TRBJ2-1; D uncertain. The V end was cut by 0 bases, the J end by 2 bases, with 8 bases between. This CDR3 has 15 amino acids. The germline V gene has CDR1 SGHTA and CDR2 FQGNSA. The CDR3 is CASSLAASTYNEQFF. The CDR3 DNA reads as TGTGCCAGCAGCTTAGCAGCCTCCACCTACAATGAGCAGTTCTTC.

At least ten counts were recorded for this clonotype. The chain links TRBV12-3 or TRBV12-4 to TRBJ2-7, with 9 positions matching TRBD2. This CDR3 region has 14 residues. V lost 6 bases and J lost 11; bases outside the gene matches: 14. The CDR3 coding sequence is TGTGCCAGCAGCCCCGGACTAGCGATCCCTCACGAGTACTTC. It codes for CASSPGLAIPHEYF.

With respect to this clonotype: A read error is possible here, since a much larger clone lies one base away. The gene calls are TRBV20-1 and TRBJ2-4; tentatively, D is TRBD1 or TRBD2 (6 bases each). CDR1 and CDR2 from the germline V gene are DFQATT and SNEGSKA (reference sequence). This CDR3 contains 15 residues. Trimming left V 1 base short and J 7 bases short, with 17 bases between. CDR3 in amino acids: CSARGGWGAWNIQYF. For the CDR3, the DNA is TGCAGTGCTAGAGGGGGGTGGGGGGCATGGAACATTCAGTACTTC.

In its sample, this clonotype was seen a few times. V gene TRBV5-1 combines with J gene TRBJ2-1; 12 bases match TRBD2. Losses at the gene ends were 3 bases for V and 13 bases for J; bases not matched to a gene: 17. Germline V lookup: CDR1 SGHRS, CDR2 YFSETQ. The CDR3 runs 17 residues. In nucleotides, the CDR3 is TGCGCCAGCAGCTCCTACACGGGTACAACTAGCGGGGGGCCTCAGTTCTTC. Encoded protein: CASSSYTGTTSGGPQFF.

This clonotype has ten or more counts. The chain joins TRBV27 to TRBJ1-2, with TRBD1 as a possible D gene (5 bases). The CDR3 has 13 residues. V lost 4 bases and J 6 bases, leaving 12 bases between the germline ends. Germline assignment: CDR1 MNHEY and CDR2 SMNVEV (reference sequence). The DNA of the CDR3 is TGTGCCAGCAGTTGGGGCGGCAAGGATGGCTACACCTTC. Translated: CASSWGGKDGYTF.

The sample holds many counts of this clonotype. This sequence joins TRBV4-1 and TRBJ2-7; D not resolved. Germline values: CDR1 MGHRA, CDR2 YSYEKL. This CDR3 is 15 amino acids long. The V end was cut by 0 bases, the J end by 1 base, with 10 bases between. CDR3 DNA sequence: TGCGCCAGCAGCCAAGACAGTCGAGGATCCTACGAGCAGTACTTC. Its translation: CASSQDSRGSYEQYF.

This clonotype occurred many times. In DNA form, the CDR3 reads TGTGCCAGTGGGGAAGGAGGGCCTAGAGGCTACACCTTC. Protein product: CASGEGGPRGYTF. The rearrangement uses TRBV19 and TRBJ1-2; D is uncertain. CDR1 and CDR2 from the germline V gene are LNHDA and SQIVND (reference sequence). Between the trimmed V and J ends, which lost 8 bases and 8 bases, there was a span of 18 bases. This CDR3 comprises 13 residues.

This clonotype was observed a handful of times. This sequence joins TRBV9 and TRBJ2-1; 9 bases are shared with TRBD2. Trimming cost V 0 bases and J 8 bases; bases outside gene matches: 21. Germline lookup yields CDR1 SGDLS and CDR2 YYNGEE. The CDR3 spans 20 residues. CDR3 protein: CASSVVGGPGFSGSLDEQFF. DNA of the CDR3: TGTGCCAGCAGCGTAGTAGGGGGGCCGGGGTTTAGCGGGAGTCTCGATGAGCAGTTCTTC.

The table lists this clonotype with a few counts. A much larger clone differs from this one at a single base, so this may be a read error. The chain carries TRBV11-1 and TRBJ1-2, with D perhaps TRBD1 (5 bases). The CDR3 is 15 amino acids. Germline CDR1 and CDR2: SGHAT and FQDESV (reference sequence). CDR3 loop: CASSLTGSNYYGHTF. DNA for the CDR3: TGTGCCAGCAGCTTAACAGGATCCAACTACTATGGCCACACCTTC.

CDR3 loop: CASSLGTGVSADTQYF. CDR3 bases: TGTGCCAGCAGTTTAGGGACAGGGGTGAGCGCAGATACGCAGTATTTT. This chain uses TRBV12-3 or TRBV12-4 with TRBJ2-3; 9 nucleotides match TRBD1. Trimming took 1 base from V and 4 from J; bases not matched to a gene: 6. The CDR3 sequence is 16 residues long.

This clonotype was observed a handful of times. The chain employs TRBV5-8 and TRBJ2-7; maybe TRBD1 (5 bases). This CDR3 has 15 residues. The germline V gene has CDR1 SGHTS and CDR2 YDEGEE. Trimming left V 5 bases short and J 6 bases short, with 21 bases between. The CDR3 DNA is TGTGCCAGCAGGCTCCCCGGGCAGGGCTGGGTCGAGCAGTACTTC. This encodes CASRLPGQGWVEQYF.

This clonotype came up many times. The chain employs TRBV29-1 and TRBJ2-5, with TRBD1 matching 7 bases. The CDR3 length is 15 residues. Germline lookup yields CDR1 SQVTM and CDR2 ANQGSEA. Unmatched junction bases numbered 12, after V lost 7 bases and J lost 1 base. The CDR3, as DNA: TGCAGCGGTGGGACAGCCCAATCGATCCAAGAGACCCAGTACTTC. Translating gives CSGGTAQSIQETQYF.

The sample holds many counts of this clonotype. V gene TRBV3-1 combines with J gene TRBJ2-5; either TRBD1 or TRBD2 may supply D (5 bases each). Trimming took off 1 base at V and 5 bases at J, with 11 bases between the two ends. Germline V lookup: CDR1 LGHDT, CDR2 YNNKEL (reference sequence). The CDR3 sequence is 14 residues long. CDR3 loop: CASSQAGTAETQYF. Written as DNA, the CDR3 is TGTGCCAGCAGCCAAGCGGGGACCGCGGAGACCCAGTACTTC.

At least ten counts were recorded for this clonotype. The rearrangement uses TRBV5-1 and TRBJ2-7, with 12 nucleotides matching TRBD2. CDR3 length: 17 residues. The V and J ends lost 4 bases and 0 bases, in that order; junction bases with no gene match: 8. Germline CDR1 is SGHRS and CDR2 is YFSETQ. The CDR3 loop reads CASSLASGGGFSYEQYF. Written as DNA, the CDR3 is TGCGCCAGCAGCCTCGCTAGCGGGGGGGGTTTCTCCTACGAGCAGTACTTC.

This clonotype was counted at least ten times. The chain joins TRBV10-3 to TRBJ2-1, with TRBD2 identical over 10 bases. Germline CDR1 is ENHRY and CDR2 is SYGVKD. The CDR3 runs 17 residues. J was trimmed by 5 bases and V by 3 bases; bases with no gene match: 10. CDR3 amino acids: CAISDSGGAGGNNEQFF. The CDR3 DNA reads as TGTGCCATCAGTGACTCAGGGGGAGCGGGAGGGAACAATGAGCAGTTCTTC.

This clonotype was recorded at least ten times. The CDR3: CASSLLAMNEKLFF. CDR3 bases: TGTGCCAGCAGCCTGTTAGCGATGAATGAAAAACTGTTTTTT. The rearrangement joins TRBV3-1 to TRBJ1-4, with no clear D. The V gene lost 4 bases and the J gene lost 5 bases, with 11 bases spanning the gap. The CDR3 has 14 residues. Germline V gives CDR1 LGHDT, CDR2 YNNKEL (reference sequence).

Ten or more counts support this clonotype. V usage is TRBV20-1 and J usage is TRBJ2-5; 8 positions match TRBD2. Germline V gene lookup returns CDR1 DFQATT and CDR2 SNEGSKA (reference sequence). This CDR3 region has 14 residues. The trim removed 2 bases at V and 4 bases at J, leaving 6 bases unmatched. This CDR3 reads CSARRGGIGETQYF. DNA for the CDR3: TGCAGTGCTAGACGGGGGGGGATCGGAGAGACCCAGTACTTC.

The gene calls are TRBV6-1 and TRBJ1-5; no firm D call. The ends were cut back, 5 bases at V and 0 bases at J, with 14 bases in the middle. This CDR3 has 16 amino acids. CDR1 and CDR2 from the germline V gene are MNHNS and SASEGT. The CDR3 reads CASSHGPSGSNQPQHF. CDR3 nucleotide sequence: TGTGCCAGCAGTCACGGGCCCAGTGGTAGCAATCAGCCCCAGCATTTT.

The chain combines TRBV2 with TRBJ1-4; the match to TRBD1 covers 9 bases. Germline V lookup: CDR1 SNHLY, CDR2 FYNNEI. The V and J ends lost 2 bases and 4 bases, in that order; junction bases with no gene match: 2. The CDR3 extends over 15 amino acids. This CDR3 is CASSEQTGGNEKLFF. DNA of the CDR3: TGTGCCAGCAGTGAACAGACAGGGGGTAATGAAAAACTGTTTTTT. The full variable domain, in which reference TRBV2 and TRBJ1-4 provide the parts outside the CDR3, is EPEVTQTPSHQVTQMGQEVILRCVPISNHLYFYWYRQILGQKVEFLVSFYNNEISEKSEIFDDQFSVERPDGSNFTLKIRSTKLEDSAMYFCASSEQTGGNEKLFFGSGTQLSVL.

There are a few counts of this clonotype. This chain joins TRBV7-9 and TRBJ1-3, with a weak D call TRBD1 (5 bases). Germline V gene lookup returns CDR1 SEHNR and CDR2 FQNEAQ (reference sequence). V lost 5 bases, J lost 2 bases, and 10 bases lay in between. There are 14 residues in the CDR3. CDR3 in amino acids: CASSLQGTGNTIYF. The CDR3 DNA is TGTGCCAGCAGCCTCCAGGGAACTGGAAACACCATATATTTT.

CDR3: CASTDPGGNYEQYF. In nucleotides, the CDR3 is TGTGCCAGCACCGACCCAGGGGGCAACTACGAGCAGTACTTC. The gene calls are TRBV28 and TRBJ2-7; 8 bases agree with TRBD1. The CDR3 has 14 residues. Germline CDR1 reads MDHEN; CDR2 reads SYDVKM. The ends lost 7 bases at V and 3 bases at J; junction bases unmatched: 8.

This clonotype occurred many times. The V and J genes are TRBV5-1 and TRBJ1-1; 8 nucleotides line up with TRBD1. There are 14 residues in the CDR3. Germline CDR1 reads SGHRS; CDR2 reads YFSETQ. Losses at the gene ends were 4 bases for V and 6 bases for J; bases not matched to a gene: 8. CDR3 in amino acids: CASSPGQAKAEAFF. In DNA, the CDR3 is TGCGCCAGCAGCCCGGGACAGGCGAAAGCTGAAGCTTTCTTT.